This is a list of T cell receptor beta chains from one sample in a study of blood T cell repertoires in COVID-19. Assay used: immunoSEQ multiplex PCR; TCRdb lists only in-frame clones, some missing. Found here are approximately 280,000 clones, 80% to 95% of them singletons; the top ten hold roughly 6.8%. Sequenced material: peripheral blood. The receptors come from a woman aged 25-40 years with COVID-19, enrolled during active disease. Each CDR3 is given with its conserved first and last residue. Fields, in order: CDR3 DNA, CDR3 protein, V gene, J gene, clone size, D gene. The D gene is left open where the match is weak. The size field is filled for only some rows; it gives once, few, many or a size class.

TGTGCCAGCAGCTTTGATAGCGGGGACCCTTTTGGGACCCAGTACTTC	CASSFDSGDPFGTQYF	TRBV12-1	TRBJ2-5	-	-
TGCGCCAGCAGCTTGTCTTCAGGGAAGGCGGATGGCTACACCTTC	CASSLSSGKADGYTF	TRBV5-1	TRBJ1-2	-	-
TGTGCCAGCAGCCAAGATTGGGGCAGGGGGACTGAAGCTTTCTTT	CASSQDWGRGTEAFF	TRBV3-1/TRBV3-2	TRBJ1-1	-	TRBD1
TGTGCCAGTAGTAACCGCGGGAGGGCGCTACAAGAGACCCAGTACTTC	CASSNRGRALQETQYF	TRBV19	TRBJ2-5	-	TRBD2
TGTGCCAGCCGGACCGCGGGAGAGCAGTACTTC	CASRTAGEQYF	TRBV6-5	TRBJ2-7	-	-
TGTGCCAGCAGCCCGGGCGGAGCCGACCGGGGGCAGCCCCAGCATTTT	CASSPGGADRGQPQHF	TRBV7-6	TRBJ1-5	-	-
TGTGCCAGCAGCCACCCCATCGGACAGGGGGCTTTCTTT	CASSHPIGQGAFF	TRBV7-2	TRBJ1-1	once	TRBD1
TGTGCCAGCAGTTTAGGACAGGGAGTTGGCTACACCTTC	CASSLGQGVGYTF	TRBV28	TRBJ1-2	many	TRBD1
TGTGCCAGCAGTTTACAGGGGTTGAACACTGAAGCTTTCTTT	CASSLQGLNTEAFF	TRBV2	TRBJ1-1	once	TRBD1
TGTGCCAGCAGGACCGACAGTATTGATGGCTACACCTTC	CASRTDSIDGYTF	TRBV2	TRBJ1-2	-	-
TGTGCCAGAACCGGGAGGAGCGGCGGTGAGACCCAGTACTTC	CARTGRSGGETQYF	TRBV5-3	TRBJ2-5	once	TRBD2
TGTGCCTGGAGTGTAGACAGGGATTCCCACTTC	CAWSVDRDSHF	TRBV30	TRBJ2-7	-	TRBD1
TGTGCCAGCAGCCAACCCCAAGGACAGGGCCCTAATGAAAAACTGTTTTTT	CASSQPQGQGPNEKLFF	TRBV4-2	TRBJ1-4	few	TRBD1
TGTGCCAGCATTCGCCAAGGGGACACTGAAGCTTTCTTT	CASIRQGDTEAFF	TRBV6-5	TRBJ1-1	-	-
TGTGCCAGCTCACCAGGTACGGGCGAGCAGTACTTC	CASSPGTGEQYF	TRBV18	TRBJ2-7	-	-
TGTGCCAGCAGCTTAGGCCCGCTAAGCTCCTATAATTCACCCCTCCACTTT	CASSLGPLSSYNSPLHF	TRBV13	TRBJ1-6	-	-
TGTGCCACCAGTGATTTGCAGGGACACTCCTACAATGAGCAGTTCTTC	CATSDLQGHSYNEQFF	TRBV24-1	TRBJ2-1	-	-
TGTGCCAGCAGCCCGGTGACTAGCGGGAGGTACAATGAGCAGTTCTTC	CASSPVTSGRYNEQFF	TRBV7-9	TRBJ2-1	-	TRBD2
TGTGCCAGCAGCCCCCAAGCGGGACAAAACAATGAGCAGTTCTTC	CASSPQAGQNNEQFF	TRBV9	TRBJ2-1	-	-
TGTGCCACTGTCCGGGACAGGGCCTCCTACAATGAGCAGTTCTTC	CATVRDRASYNEQFF	TRBV28	TRBJ2-1	-	TRBD1
TGTGCCAGCAGCTTGGCAGGCTATGGCTACACCTTC	CASSLAGYGYTF	TRBV5-8	TRBJ1-2	-	-
TGTGCCAGTTTATCTAGAGGAGAGACCCAGTACTTC	CASLSRGETQYF	TRBV3-1/TRBV3-2	TRBJ2-5	-	-
TGTGCCAGCGGACAGGGGCGGGAGACCCAGTACTTC	CASGQGRETQYF	TRBV27	TRBJ2-5	-	TRBD1
TGTGCCAGTAGTCCCCGCGGAAACGCCGGTTACTATGGCTACACCTTC	CASSPRGNAGYYGYTF	TRBV19	TRBJ1-2	few	-
TGTGCCACCCGCTCGGAGCAAACGAAGGAGACCCAGTACTTC	CATRSEQTKETQYF	TRBV19	TRBJ2-5	-	-
TGCGCCAGCAGCCCGGCGGGACTAGCGGCCTCCTACAATGAGCAGTTCTTC	CASSPAGLAASYNEQFF	TRBV5-1	TRBJ2-1	-	TRBD2
TGTGCCAGCGCTATCGACGGGGATACGCAGTATTTT	CASAIDGDTQYF	TRBV3-1/TRBV3-2	TRBJ2-3	-	-
TGTGCCAGCAGTTATGGGGACAGCGGCGGCTACACCTTC	CASSYGDSGGYTF	TRBV6-1	TRBJ1-2	-	TRBD1
TGTGCCAGCAGTGAAGCCTGGCAGGGTGGCTACAATGAGCAGTTCTTC	CASSEAWQGGYNEQFF	TRBV6-1	TRBJ2-1	-	-
TGTGCCAGCTCCGCGGGGGGGAACACTGAAGCTTTCTTT	CASSAGGNTEAFF	TRBV18	TRBJ1-1	-	-
TGTGCCAGTAGTCAGGGACAGGAGACCCAGTACTTC	CASSQGQETQYF	TRBV19	TRBJ2-5	-	TRBD1